This is a list of T cell receptor beta chains from one sample in a study of blood T cell repertoires in COVID-19. Measured with immunoSEQ multiplex PCR; TCRdb has only the in-frame clones, and not every one. The sample yields fewer than 300,000 clones, roughly 85% seen once. Sequenced sample: peripheral blood. The receptors stem from a man aged 50 to 59 with active or convalescent COVID-19. Both conserved end residues are part of each CDR3. D genes are given only for firm matches. Rows give clone size only sometimes, using once, few, many, or a class for an expanded clone.

d_call	v_call	clone_size	j_call	cdr3_nt	cdr3_aa
NA	TRBV10-3	NA	TRBJ2-2	TGTGCCATCAGTGTCTACAACACCGGGGAGCTGTTTTTT	CAISVYNTGELFF
NA	TRBV5-1	NA	TRBJ2-7	TGCGCCAGCAGCAGAAGACAGAATTCCTACGAGCAGTACTTC	CASSRRQNSYEQYF
TRBD1	TRBV7-2	NA	TRBJ2-3	TGTGCCAGCAGCCTGGGACAGGGAACAGATACGCAGTATTTT	CASSLGQGTDTQYF
NA	TRBV5-1	NA	TRBJ1-3	TGCGCCAGCAGCTTGGGGGCCTTAGGGGACACCATATATTTT	CASSLGALGDTIYF
NA	TRBV15	NA	TRBJ1-4	TGTGCCACCAGCAGGGGGTCCGGGGGGAATGAAAAACTGTTTTTT	CATSRGSGGNEKLFF
TRBD2	TRBV19	NA	TRBJ2-1	TGTGCCAGTAGTATGTCTAGCGGGAGGATCTACAATGAGCAGTTCTTC	CASSMSSGRIYNEQFF
TRBD2	TRBV10-1	NA	TRBJ2-7	TGCGCCAGCAGTGAGGCGCTAGCGGCCGAGCAGTACTTC	CASSEALAAEQYF
TRBD2	TRBV2	NA	TRBJ2-7	TGTGCCAGCAGCGCCACTAGCGGGAGGGCCATCGAGCAGTACTTC	CASSATSGRAIEQYF
NA	TRBV5-5	NA	TRBJ1-6	TGTGCCAGCAGCTGGGACATAAATTCACCCCTCCACTTT	CASSWDINSPLHF
TRBD2	TRBV2	NA	TRBJ2-3	TGTGCCAGCAGTGGACTAGCGGGGGGCACAGATACGCAGTATTTT	CASSGLAGGTDTQYF
NA	TRBV3-1/TRBV3-2	NA	TRBJ2-7	TGTGCCAGCAGCCAAGCCCAGGGGTCGAACTACGAGCAGTACTTC	CASSQAQGSNYEQYF
TRBD1	TRBV28	NA	TRBJ2-1	TGTGCCAGCAGTACGACGACAGGGGGCGGAGGGGTCCTACCTATAGGCTCCTACAATGAGCAGTTCTTC	CASSTTTGGGGVLPIGSYNEQFF
NA	TRBV3-1/TRBV3-2	NA	TRBJ2-7	TGTGCCAGCAGCCAAGGTGGACTTCACGAGCAGTACTTC	CASSQGGLHEQYF
NA	TRBV28	NA	TRBJ1-2	TGTGCCAGCAGGAAAGGGGGGGGCAATGGCTACACCTTC	CASRKGGGNGYTF
NA	TRBV2	once	TRBJ1-1	TGTGCCAGCATAAGGGACTCCACGTCTTTCTTT	CASIRDSTSFF
TRBD1	TRBV3-1/TRBV3-2	NA	TRBJ1-1	TGTGCCAGCAGCCCATTCTTGCCCCTTAGCGGGACAGACCCTGAAGCTTTCTTT	CASSPFLPLSGTDPEAFF
TRBD1	TRBV5-1	NA	TRBJ2-7	TGCGCCAGCAGCTTGGGGGACAGGGACGAGCAGTACTTC	CASSLGDRDEQYF
TRBD2	TRBV29-1	NA	TRBJ2-1	TGCAGCTTCAATAGCGGGAGCAATGAGCAGTTCTTC	CSFNSGSNEQFF
TRBD2	TRBV7-3	few	TRBJ2-2	TGTGCCAGCAGCAGACCCCCAGGGACTAGCGGGAGGGGTACCGGGGAGCTGTTTTTT	CASSRPPGTSGRGTGELFF
TRBD1	TRBV7-7	NA	TRBJ2-1	TGTGCTAGCAGCCCCGGACAGGGATTGTCCTACAATGAGCAGTTCTTC	CASSPGQGLSYNEQFF
NA	TRBV4-1	many	TRBJ1-4	TGCGCCAGCAGCCAAGACCCTGCGGCCGGGAGAAATGAAAAACTGTTTTTT	CASSQDPAAGRNEKLFF
NA	TRBV4-2	NA	TRBJ1-4	TGTGCCAGCAGCCAAGATCCGCGTAATGAAAAACTGTTTTTT	CASSQDPRNEKLFF
NA	TRBV5-1	NA	TRBJ1-2	TGCGCCAGCAGCTGGGTGGGGGCAGGAAACTATGGCTACACCTTC	CASSWVGAGNYGYTF
NA	TRBV6-2/TRBV6-3	NA	TRBJ2-5	TGTGCCAGCAGCCTCAGGATCCAAGAGACCCAGTACTTC	CASSLRIQETQYF
NA	TRBV7-2	NA	TRBJ2-1	TGTGCCAGCAGCTTAGTGAACAGAGCTTTGGAGCAGTTCTTC	CASSLVNRALEQFF
NA	TRBV7-2	NA	TRBJ1-3	TGTGCCAGCAGCTTATTCGTCTCCAGGGCTGGAAACACCATATATTTT	CASSLFVSRAGNTIYF
NA	TRBV19	NA	TRBJ2-2	TGTGCCAGTATCAGTACAGGGGGCCTAGCGGGATTCACCGGGGAGCTGTTTTTT	CASISTGGLAGFTGELFF
NA	TRBV4-3	NA	TRBJ1-1	TGCGCCAGCAGCCAAGAGGTCAGACGGGGGACTGAAGCTTTCTTT	CASSQEVRRGTEAFF
NA	TRBV19	NA	TRBJ2-2	TGTGCCAGTAGGAACAGGGCGATCTACGGGGAGCTGTTTTTT	CASRNRAIYGELFF
TRBD1	TRBV5-1	NA	TRBJ2-1	TGCGCCAGCAGCTACCAGAATCAGGGGGCGGTCGTCGATGAGCAGTTCTTC	CASSYQNQGAVVDEQFF
TRBD1	TRBV30	NA	TRBJ1-1	TGTGCCTGGAGGGCGGGACAGCTTGAAGCTTTCTTT	CAWRAGQLEAFF
NA	TRBV27	NA	TRBJ1-1	TGTGCCAGCAGCCCCCGAGGCCTGAACACTGAAGCTTTCTTT	CASSPRGLNTEAFF
NA	TRBV6-5	NA	TRBJ1-5	TGTGCCAGCAGTTACTCGGAGGGAAGTCAGCCCCAGCATTTT	CASSYSEGSQPQHF
NA	TRBV18	NA	TRBJ1-4	TGTGCCAGCTCATCCGAAGGGGCGAAGTTTTACAATGAAAAACTGTTTTTT	CASSSEGAKFYNEKLFF
NA	TRBV19	few	TRBJ2-2	TGTGCCAGTAGTATATCAGGGCCCGGGGAGCTGTTTTTT	CASSISGPGELFF
TRBD2	TRBV11-2	NA	TRBJ2-1	TGTGCCAGCAGCATCGGACTAGTTTATGAGCAGTTCTTC	CASSIGLVYEQFF
TRBD2	TRBV4-2	NA	TRBJ2-2	TGTGCCAGCAGCCAACCCGGGGCTAGCGGGAGGGCGGGCACCGGGGAGCTGTTTTTT	CASSQPGASGRAGTGELFF
TRBD2	TRBV19	NA	TRBJ2-1	TGTGCCAGTACTACAGCGGGAGCATCCTACAATGAGCAGTTCTTC	CASTTAGASYNEQFF
TRBD1	TRBV7-3	NA	TRBJ2-7	TGTGCCAGCAGTCGGACAGGGGGCTCCTACGAGCAGTACTTC	CASSRTGGSYEQYF
TRBD1	TRBV15	NA	TRBJ2-7	TGTGCCACCAGCAGAGATGGCGTGGTTGGGTTGGGACAGGGATCCCACGAGCAGTACTTC	CATSRDGVVGLGQGSHEQYF
NA	TRBV5-4	NA	TRBJ2-5	TGTGCCAGCAGCTTGATGGATGAGGGGACCCAGTACTTC	CASSLMDEGTQYF
NA	TRBV19	NA	TRBJ1-6	TGTGCCAGTAGTATATTGCTCCAGGGAGGATCACCCCTCCACTTT	CASSILLQGGSPLHF
NA	TRBV7-9	NA	TRBJ1-1	TGTGCCAGCAGCTTGGGTGAGCGGGCCAGACCGTCAGCTTTCTTT	CASSLGERARPSAFF
NA	TRBV19	NA	TRBJ1-2	TGTGCCAGTAGTTCGACTGATCTAAGGGGCCATGGCTACACCTTC	CASSSTDLRGHGYTF
TRBD2	TRBV7-9	NA	TRBJ2-3	TGTGCCAGCAGCCCCCCCTGGGCGGGAGGGTACACAGATACGCAGTATTTT	CASSPPWAGGYTDTQYF
NA	TRBV6-5	few	TRBJ1-1	TGTGCCAGCACCCTCGGGGGGCTGGGGAACACTGAAGCTTTCTTT	CASTLGGLGNTEAFF
NA	TRBV19	NA	TRBJ2-7	TGTGCCAGTAGTACCACCCGGACGAGGCTAGCGAGAGAGGTGTACGAGCAGTACTTC	CASSTTRTRLAREVYEQYF
NA	TRBV24-1	NA	TRBJ2-2	TGTGCCACCAGTGACTCAACCTCACTACTCAGGGGGGACACCGGGGAGCTGTTTTTT	CATSDSTSLLRGDTGELFF
TRBD1	TRBV7-2	NA	TRBJ1-1	TGTGCCAGCAGCCCAAGGGACAGGTTGAACACTGAAGCTTTCTTT	CASSPRDRLNTEAFF